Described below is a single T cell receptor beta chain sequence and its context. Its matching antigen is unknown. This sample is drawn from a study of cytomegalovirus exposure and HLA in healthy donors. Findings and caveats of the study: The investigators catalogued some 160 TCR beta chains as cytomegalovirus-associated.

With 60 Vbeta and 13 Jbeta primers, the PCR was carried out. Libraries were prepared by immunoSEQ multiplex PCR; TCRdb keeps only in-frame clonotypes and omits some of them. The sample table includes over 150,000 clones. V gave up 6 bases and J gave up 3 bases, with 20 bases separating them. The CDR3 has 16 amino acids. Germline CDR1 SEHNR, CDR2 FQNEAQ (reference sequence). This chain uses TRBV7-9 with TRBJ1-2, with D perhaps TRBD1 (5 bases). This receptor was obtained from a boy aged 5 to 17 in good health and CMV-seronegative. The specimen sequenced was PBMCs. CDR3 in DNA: TGTGCCAGCAGACGTGCCACCGTTCGGGGGGACTATGGCTACACCTTC. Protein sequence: CASRRATVRGDYGYTF.